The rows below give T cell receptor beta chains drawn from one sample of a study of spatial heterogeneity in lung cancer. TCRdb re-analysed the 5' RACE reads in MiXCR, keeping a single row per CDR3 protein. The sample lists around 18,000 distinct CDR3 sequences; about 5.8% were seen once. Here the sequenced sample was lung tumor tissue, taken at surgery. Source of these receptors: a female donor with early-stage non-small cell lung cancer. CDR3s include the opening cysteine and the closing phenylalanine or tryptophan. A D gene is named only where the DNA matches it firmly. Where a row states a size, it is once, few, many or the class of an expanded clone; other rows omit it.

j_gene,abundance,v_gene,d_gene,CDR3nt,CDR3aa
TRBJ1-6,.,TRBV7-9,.,TGTGCCAGCAGCCAGGGATCTTCAACCCTCCACTTT,CASSQGSSTLHF
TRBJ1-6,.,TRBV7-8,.,TGTGCCAGCAGCTTAGGAGTTGTGTTCGGGACCCTTAATTCACCCCTCCACTTT,CASSLGVVFGTLNSPLHF
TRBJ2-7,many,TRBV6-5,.,TGTGCCAGCAGAACAAGACAGCCTGGCGAGCAGTACTTC,CASRTRQPGEQYF
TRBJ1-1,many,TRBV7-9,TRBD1,TGTGCCAGCAGCTTCACAGGGGAGACTGAAGCTTTCTTT,CASSFTGETEAFF
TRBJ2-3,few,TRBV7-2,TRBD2,TGTGCCAGCAGCTTAGGACAGACTAGCGGGAGGGCCGGTACAGATACGCAGTATTTT,CASSLGQTSGRAGTDTQYF
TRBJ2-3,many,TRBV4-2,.,TGTGCCAGCAGCCAAGATCGGCAGGGCTATAGGGATACGCAGTATTTT,CASSQDRQGYRDTQYF
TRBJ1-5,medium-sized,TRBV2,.,TGTGCCAGCAGTGTACAGAGCAATCAGCCCCAGCATTTT,CASSVQSNQPQHF
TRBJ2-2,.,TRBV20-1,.,TGCAGTGGCCCGAGGGGGAACACCGGGGAGCTGTTTTTT,CSGPRGNTGELFF
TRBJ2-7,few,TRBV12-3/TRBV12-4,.,TGTGCCAGCAGCAGGAGCTCCTACGAGCAGTACTTC,CASSRSSYEQYF
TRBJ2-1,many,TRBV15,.,TGTGCCACCAGCAGCAACGTACAGGGGGGGTTGCAGTTCTTC,CATSSNVQGGLQFF
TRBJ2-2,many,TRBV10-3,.,TGTGCCATCAACAACATGAACACCGGGGAGCTGTTTTTT,CAINNMNTGELFF
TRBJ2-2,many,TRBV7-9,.,TGTGCCAGCAGCCCAAACCCGCTGGAGGGGAGGTGGACCGGGGAGCTGTTTTTT,CASSPNPLEGRWTGELFF
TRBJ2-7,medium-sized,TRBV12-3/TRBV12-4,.,TGTGCCAGCAGTTTGGGCAGATCCTACGAGCAGTACTTC,CASSLGRSYEQYF
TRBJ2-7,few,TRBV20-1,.,TGCAGTGGCAAGATGGGTAGTGACAGCTCCTACGAGCAGTACTTC,CSGKMGSDSSYEQYF
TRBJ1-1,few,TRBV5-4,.,TGTGCCAGCAGCTCTCTAGCGTCAGTAGCCTTGATGAACACTGAAGCTTTCTTT,CASSSLASVALMNTEAFF
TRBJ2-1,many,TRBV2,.,TGTGCCAGCGGGCGGGCTAGCTCCTACAATGAGCAGTTCTTC,CASGRASSYNEQFF
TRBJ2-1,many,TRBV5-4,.,TGTGCCAGCAGCTCTGCGAGAAAGGATGAGCAGTTCTTC,CASSSARKDEQFF
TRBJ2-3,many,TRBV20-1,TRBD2,TGCAGTGCTCGACTAGCGGTGAACTCAGATACGCAGTATTTT,CSARLAVNSDTQYF
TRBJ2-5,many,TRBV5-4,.,TGTGCCAGCAGCTATGGGGAGACCCAGTACTTC,CASSYGETQYF
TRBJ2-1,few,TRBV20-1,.,TGCAGTGCTAGGGCTCTGGGGTTCGGCTACAATGAGCAGTTCTTC,CSARALGFGYNEQFF
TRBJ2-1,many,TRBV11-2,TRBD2,TGTGCCAGCAGCCGCGGACTAGCGGGAACCCAAAGGCAGTTCTTC,CASSRGLAGTQRQFF